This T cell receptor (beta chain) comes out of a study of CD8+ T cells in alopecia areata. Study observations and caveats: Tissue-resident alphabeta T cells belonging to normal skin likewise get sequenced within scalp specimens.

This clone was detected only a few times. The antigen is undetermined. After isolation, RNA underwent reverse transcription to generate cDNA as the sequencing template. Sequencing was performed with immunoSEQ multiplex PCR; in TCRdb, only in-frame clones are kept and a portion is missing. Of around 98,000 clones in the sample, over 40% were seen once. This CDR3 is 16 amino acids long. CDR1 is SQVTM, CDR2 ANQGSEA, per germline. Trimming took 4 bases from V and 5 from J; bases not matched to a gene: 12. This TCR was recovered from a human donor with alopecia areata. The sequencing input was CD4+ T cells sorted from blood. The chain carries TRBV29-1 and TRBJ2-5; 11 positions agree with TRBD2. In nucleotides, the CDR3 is TGCAGCGTTGCCGTCATAGCGGGGGGGCCGCGGGAGACCCAGTACTTC. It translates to CSVAVIAGGPRETQYF.